This T cell receptor (beta chain) derives from a study of blood T cell repertoires in COVID-19. Study summary: From the United States, Italy and Spain came samples of acute and convalescent COVID-19.

Sequencing used immunoSEQ multiplex PCR; TCRdb keeps in-frame clones, though not all of them. Of a few hundred thousand clones in the sample, about 88% are singletons; the top ten hold 1.4% to 1.5%. It was within 2 weeks before study entry that exposed participants met a COVID-19 case. V was clipped by 2 bases and J by 6 bases, with 11 bases between them. CDR3 length equals 14 residues. The V gene's germline CDR1 is KGHSH and CDR2 LQKENI. Sequenced sample: PBMCs or T cells enriched from blood (not recorded which). V gene TRBV18 combines with J gene TRBJ2-1, with a tentative D call TRBD1 (5 bases). The TCR comes from a woman between 18 and 29 years old who had been exposed to COVID-19. CDR3 nucleotides: TGTGCCAGCTCACCATCATCCGACAGCAATGAGCAGTTCTTC. Protein: CASSPSSDSNEQFF. The complete variable domain, with remaining parts taken from reference TRBV18 and TRBJ2-1, reads NAGVMQNPRHLVRRRGQEARLRCSPMKGHSHVYWYRQLPEEGLKFMVYLQKENIIDESGMPKERFSAEFPKEGPSILRIQQVVRGDSAAYFCASSPSSDSNEQFFGPGTRLTVL.